The rows below give T cell receptor beta chains drawn from one sample of a study of PD-1 blockade in classical Hodgkin lymphoma. Clones were sequenced by immunoSEQ multiplex PCR, and TCRdb holds only the in-frame ones, with some missing. The repertoire holds 10,000 to 15,000 clones, with 90% as singletons. The sample consisted of CD4+ T cells from blood, taken at baseline. These receptors were collected from a human donor with classical Hodgkin lymphoma. CDR3s include the opening cysteine and the closing phenylalanine or tryptophan. The order of the fields is J gene, D gene, V gene, clone size, CDR3 protein, CDR3 DNA. A D gene is named only where the DNA matches it firmly. Clone size is given for some rows only: seen once, a few or many times, or a class if the clone is expanded.

TRBJ2-5 | NA | TRBV28 | NA | CASTAGWQETQYF | TGTGCCAGCACGGCGGGGTGGCAAGAGACCCAGTACTTC
TRBJ1-2 | TRBD1 | TRBV19 | NA | CASSTGQGTSGYTF | TGTGCCAGTAGTACGGGACAGGGGACGTCGGGCTACACCTTC
TRBJ2-1 | TRBD2 | TRBV18 | NA | CASSPRTSNEQFF | TGTGCCAGCTCACCCCGGACTAGCAATGAGCAGTTCTTC
TRBJ2-6 | NA | TRBV7-3 | NA | CASSFRRYVLTF | TGTGCCAGCAGCTTTCGCAGGTACGTCCTGACTTTC
TRBJ1-6 | NA | TRBV6-5 | NA | CASSYSDRNSPLHF | TGTGCCAGCAGTTACTCGGACCGGAATTCACCCCTCCACTTT
TRBJ2-5 | NA | TRBV30 | NA | CAWKVGLAGETQYF | TGTGCCTGGAAGGTTGGGCTAGCCGGGGAGACCCAGTACTTC
TRBJ2-1 | TRBD2 | TRBV18 | NA | CASSPTKTSGRGDEQFF | TGTGCCAGCTCACCAACGAAAACTAGCGGGAGAGGCGATGAGCAGTTCTTC
TRBJ1-6 | TRBD1 | TRBV4-1 | few | CASSQAGTGGSPLHF | TGCGCCAGCAGCCAAGCCGGGACAGGGGGTTCACCCCTCCACTTT
TRBJ2-5 | TRBD1 | TRBV5-6 | NA | CASSFGTEQETQYF | TGTGCCAGCAGCTTCGGGACAGAGCAAGAGACCCAGTACTTC
TRBJ2-3 | TRBD2 | TRBV11-2 | NA | CASSFSGGAGDTQYF | TGTGCCAGCAGCTTCAGCGGGGGGGCAGGAGATACGCAGTATTTT
TRBJ2-5 | NA | TRBV2 | NA | CASARGGQVQETQYF | TGTGCCAGCGCAAGGGGGGGGCAGGTGCAAGAGACCCAGTACTTC
TRBJ2-6 | NA | TRBV2 | NA | CASSYEGANVLTF | TGTGCCAGCTCCTACGAAGGGGCCAACGTCCTGACTTTC
TRBJ2-3 | NA | TRBV2 | once | CASSEWGWGTDTQYF | TGTGCCAGCAGTGAATGGGGTTGGGGCACAGATACGCAGTATTTT
TRBJ1-4 | NA | TRBV19 | NA | CASSPRAGYATNEKLFF | TGTGCCAGTAGCCCCCGAGCCGGGTATGCAACTAATGAAAAACTGTTTTTT
TRBJ1-6 | NA | TRBV28 | NA | CASSPPGGSYNSPLHF | TGTGCCAGCAGCCCCCCAGGCGGGTCCTATAATTCACCCCTCCACTTT
TRBJ2-3 | TRBD2 | TRBV27 | NA | CASKSFGTSGNTDTQYF | TGTGCCAGCAAATCCTTCGGGACTAGCGGGAACACAGATACGCAGTATTTT
TRBJ1-2 | NA | TRBV28 | few | CASTSGVFYGYTF | TGTGCCAGCACCTCGGGGGTGTTCTATGGCTACACCTTC
TRBJ1-5 | NA | TRBV21-1 | NA | CASIQERGNQPQHF | TGTGCCAGCATCCAGGAAAGGGGCAATCAGCCCCAGCATTTT
TRBJ2-5 | TRBD2 | TRBV7-8 | NA | CASSSRLAGETQYF | TGTGCCAGCAGCTCCCGACTAGCGGGAGAGACCCAGTACTTC
TRBJ2-2 | NA | TRBV5-1 | NA | CASSGEVNTGELFF | TGCGCCAGCAGCGGGGAAGTGAACACCGGGGAGCTGTTTTTT
TRBJ2-1 | TRBD2 | TRBV6-4 | NA | CASSGSSGGLGEQFF | TGTGCCAGCAGTGGCAGTAGCGGGGGCCTGGGAGAGCAGTTCTTC
TRBJ2-5 | NA | TRBV5-8 | NA | CASSLGRFEETQYF | TGTGCCAGCAGCCTGGGAAGGTTCGAAGAGACCCAGTACTTC
TRBJ2-7 | NA | TRBV6-1 | NA | CASRDLGIGSYEQYF | TGTGCCAGCAGGGACCTGGGCATAGGATCCTACGAGCAGTACTTC
TRBJ2-1 | TRBD2 | TRBV6-1 | NA | CASSEVFGAGAYNEQFF | TGTGCCAGCAGTGAAGTTTTCGGAGCGGGGGCCTACAATGAGCAGTTCTTC
TRBJ2-5 | NA | TRBV28 | once | CASSQGAGRRRGGRQETQYF | TGTGCCAGCAGTCAAGGCGCGGGTAGACGGAGGGGGGGTAGGCAAGAGACCCAGTACTTC
TRBJ1-1 | TRBD1 | TRBV2 | NA | CASSGTGVNTEAFF | TGTGCCAGCAGTGGGACAGGGGTTAACACTGAAGCTTTCTTT
TRBJ2-3 | TRBD1 | TRBV7-3 | NA | CASSPQGGTDTQYF | TGTGCCAGCAGCCCCCAGGGGGGCACAGATACGCAGTATTTT
TRBJ1-6 | TRBD1 | TRBV14 | NA | CASSRDSHSPLHF | TGTGCCAGCAGCCGGGACAGTCATTCACCCCTCCACTTT
TRBJ2-2 | NA | TRBV27 | NA | CASSLGYTGELFF | TGTGCCAGCAGTTTGGGCTACACCGGGGAGCTGTTTTTT
TRBJ2-2 | NA | TRBV27 | NA | CASRSTGNTGELFF | TGTGCCAGCAGGTCGACAGGGAACACCGGGGAGCTGTTTTTT
TRBJ2-2 | TRBD2 | TRBV5-1 | once | CASSQTSGGNTGELFF | TGCGCCAGCAGCCAGACTAGCGGAGGAAACACCGGGGAGCTGTTTTTT
TRBJ2-1 | TRBD1 | TRBV5-5 | NA | CASSLLTGGLGEQFF | TGTGCCAGCAGCTTGTTGACAGGGGGCTTGGGTGAGCAGTTCTTC
TRBJ1-6 | NA | TRBV28 | NA | CASHKGGNNSPLHF | TGTGCCAGCCACAAGGGGGGGAATAATTCACCCCTCCACTTT
TRBJ2-1 | NA | TRBV29-1 | NA | CSVEEPGFVNEQFF | TGCAGCGTTGAAGAACCAGGGTTTGTTAATGAGCAGTTCTTC
TRBJ1-1 | TRBD1 | TRBV28 | NA | CASQDRATEAFF | TGTGCCAGCCAGGACAGGGCGACTGAAGCTTTCTTT
TRBJ2-2 | NA | TRBV11-2 | NA | CASSLGGGLANTGELFF | TGTGCCAGCAGCTTAGGGGGCGGGCTAGCGAACACCGGGGAGCTGTTTTTT
TRBJ1-2 | NA | TRBV6-1 | NA | CASKATSYGYTF | TGTGCCAGCAAAGCGACTTCCTATGGCTACACCTTC
TRBJ2-7 | NA | TRBV6-5 | NA | CASSHSGRGRFEQYF | TGTGCCAGCAGTCACTCTGGGCGGGGGCGCTTCGAGCAGTACTTC
TRBJ2-1 | TRBD1 | TRBV18 | NA | CASSPDTGVEQFF | TGTGCCAGCTCACCCGACACAGGGGTTGAGCAGTTCTTC
TRBJ2-1 | NA | TRBV9 | NA | CASSVDPGIRQFF | TGTGCCAGCAGCGTCGACCCAGGGATCCGGCAGTTCTTC
TRBJ2-3 | NA | TRBV10-3 | once | CATRQDTQYF | TGTGCCACCCGACAGGATACGCAGTATTTT
TRBJ1-3 | NA | TRBV13 | NA | CASSDSRGSGNIIYF | TGTGCCAGCAGCGACTCCAGGGGTTCTGGAAACATCATATATTTT
TRBJ1-5 | NA | TRBV7-2 | NA | CASSFAGYSNQPQHF | TGTGCCAGCAGCTTTGCCGGTTATAGCAATCAGCCCCAGCATTTT
TRBJ2-1 | TRBD2 | TRBV2 | NA | CASSTGRALVGEQFF | TGTGCCAGCAGTACCGGGAGGGCTTTGGTGGGGGAGCAGTTCTTC
TRBJ1-1 | NA | TRBV2 | NA | CASSFLGQSAEAFF | TGTGCCAGCAGTTTTTTGGGGCAGAGCGCTGAAGCTTTCTTT
TRBJ2-7 | TRBD2 | TRBV18 | NA | CASSPPGLATGSYEQYF | TGTGCCAGCTCACCGCCGGGACTAGCGACGGGCTCCTACGAGCAGTACTTC
TRBJ1-5 | NA | TRBV28 | NA | CASSLQAGPNQPQHF | TGTGCCAGCAGTTTACAAGCAGGGCCCAATCAGCCCCAGCATTTT
TRBJ1-4 | NA | TRBV28 | NA | CASSLGPEKLFF | TGTGCCAGCAGTTTGGGGCCCGAAAAACTGTTTTTT